Below, 10 T cell receptor beta chains from the same sample are listed, as sequenced in a study of post-analysis software for immune sequencing data (dated by TCRdb to the mid-2010s). Broader findings and caveats from the paper: Significantly higher frequencies in patients than in controls were found for about 5 TRBV segments, including TRBV5-6, TRBV5-1 and TRBV20-1.

These receptors' targets are unknown. The library was produced with PCR. Reads for this sample came from an Illumina HiSeq 2500. To reduce PCR and sequencing biases, unique molecular identifiers were incorporated into the TCR beta cDNA libraries. The raw public reads went through TCRdb reprocessing: fastp at Q25, MiXCR clone calling, in-frame beta chains kept. Duplicate CDR3 protein sequences are folded into a single record with the most common DNA and genes. This sample lists about 380,000 distinct CDR3 sequences; approximately 33% were detected once. The top ten clones comprise roughly an eighth of the sample. The sample consisted of blood. Every receptor here comes from a girl between 5 and 17 years old with multiple sclerosis.

This clonotype was seen a few times. The chain joins TRBV4-1 to TRBJ2-1; the match to TRBD1 covers 8 bases. The CDR3 spans 17 residues. V shed 1 base, J shed 9 bases, and the junction held 14 bases outside the gene matches. Germline lookup yields CDR1 MGHRA and CDR2 YSYEKL. The CDR3 protein is CASSQGLRDRSRGEQFF. For the CDR3, the DNA is TGCGCCAGCAGCCAAGGCCTCCGGGACAGGAGTCGCGGTGAGCAGTTCTTC.

This clonotype appeared a few times. This chain links TRBV7-2 with TRBJ1-2, with D perhaps matching TRBD1 (5 bases). V was shortened by 4 bases and J by 0 bases, with 9 bases between the two germline ends. CDR1 and CDR2 from the germline V gene are SGHTA and FQGNSA. CDR3 length equals 14 residues. The CDR3 coding sequence is TGTGCCAGCAGCTCAGTGACAGCTAACTATGGCTACACCTTC. It is translated as CASSSVTANYGYTF.

The V gene is TRBV6-1, the J gene TRBJ1-1; perhaps TRBD1 as D (5 bases). V lost 4 bases and J 5 bases, leaving 14 bases between the germline ends. The germline V gene has CDR1 MNHNS and CDR2 SASEGT. This CDR3 has 14 amino acids. The CDR3 protein is CASSVRGIWTEAFF. The CDR3 DNA reads as TGTGCCAGCAGTGTCCGGGGGATATGGACTGAAGCTTTCTTT.

The chain uses TRBV27 and TRBJ2-7, with D possibly matching TRBD1 (5 bases). Looked up from germline, CDR1 is MNHEY and CDR2 is SMNVEV (reference sequence). CDR3 length: 13 residues. V dropped 2 bases and J dropped 5 bases, with 10 bases sitting between them. CDR3 region: CASSLLQGNEQYF. CDR3 nucleotides: TGTGCCAGCAGTTTACTTCAGGGTAACGAGCAGTACTTC.

A few counts support this clonotype. The rearrangement links TRBV4-1 to TRBJ1-1; no definite D call. The CDR3 length is 15 residues. V lost 0 bases to trimming and J lost 2 bases, with 10 bases between them. Germline-derived CDR1 and CDR2 are MGHRA and YSYEKL. The CDR3 region has the DNA TGCGCCAGCAGCCAAGATACGGGCGCAAACACTGAAGCTTTCTTT. This translates into CASSQDTGANTEAFF.

V gene TRBV7-8 combines with J gene TRBJ2-5; TRBD1 agrees at 7 bases. Germline CDR1 reads SGHVS; CDR2 reads FQNEAQ. This CDR3 region has 12 residues. Trimming took 7 bases from V and 5 from J; bases not matched to a gene: 4. CDR3 sequence reads: CASNDRVETQYF. The CDR3 bases are TGTGCCAGCAACGACAGGGTGGAGACCCAGTACTTC.

This clonotype came up a few times. The DNA is left out, because the CDR3 cannot be placed on it with certainty; the CDR3 is given as TCRdb lists it. The chain recombines TRBV5-1 with TRBJ2-7; TRBD1 was called by the table and not checked on the DNA. The CDR3 has 14 residues if both end residues are counted. The germline gives CDR1 SGHRS, CDR2 YFSETQ. The CDR3 here is CASTLGTGTYEQYF.

V and J are TRBV12-3 or TRBV12-4 and TRBJ2-7, with TRBD2 matching 10 bases. The CDR3 is made up of 15 amino acids. V was pared by 2 bases and J by 3 bases, with 4 bases of the junction left unmatched. CDR3 in amino acids: CASSLLAGVVYEQYF. DNA for the CDR3: TGTGCCAGCAGTTTACTAGCGGGAGTTGTCTACGAGCAGTACTTC.

This rearrangement joins TRBV12-3 or TRBV12-4 to TRBJ1-1; D unclear. CDR3 length: 16 amino acids. V lost 1 base and J 0 bases, leaving 12 bases between the germline ends. DNA for the CDR3: TGTGCCAGCAGTTTAGTATCAGGTATAATGAACACTGAAGCTTTCTTT. Protein: CASSLVSGIMNTEAFF.

This clonotype was recorded a few times. The rearrangement joins TRBV5-1 to TRBJ2-7, with TRBD1 matching 9 bases. The V gene's germline CDR1 is SGHRS and CDR2 YFSETQ. V trimming: 2 bases; J trimming: 0 bases; junction bases outside the gene matches: 9. This CDR3 comprises 17 residues. This CDR3 reads CASSFYAGTGSSYEQYF. The CDR3 DNA sequence: TGCGCCAGCAGCTTCTACGCCGGGACAGGGAGCTCCTACGAGCAGTACTTC.